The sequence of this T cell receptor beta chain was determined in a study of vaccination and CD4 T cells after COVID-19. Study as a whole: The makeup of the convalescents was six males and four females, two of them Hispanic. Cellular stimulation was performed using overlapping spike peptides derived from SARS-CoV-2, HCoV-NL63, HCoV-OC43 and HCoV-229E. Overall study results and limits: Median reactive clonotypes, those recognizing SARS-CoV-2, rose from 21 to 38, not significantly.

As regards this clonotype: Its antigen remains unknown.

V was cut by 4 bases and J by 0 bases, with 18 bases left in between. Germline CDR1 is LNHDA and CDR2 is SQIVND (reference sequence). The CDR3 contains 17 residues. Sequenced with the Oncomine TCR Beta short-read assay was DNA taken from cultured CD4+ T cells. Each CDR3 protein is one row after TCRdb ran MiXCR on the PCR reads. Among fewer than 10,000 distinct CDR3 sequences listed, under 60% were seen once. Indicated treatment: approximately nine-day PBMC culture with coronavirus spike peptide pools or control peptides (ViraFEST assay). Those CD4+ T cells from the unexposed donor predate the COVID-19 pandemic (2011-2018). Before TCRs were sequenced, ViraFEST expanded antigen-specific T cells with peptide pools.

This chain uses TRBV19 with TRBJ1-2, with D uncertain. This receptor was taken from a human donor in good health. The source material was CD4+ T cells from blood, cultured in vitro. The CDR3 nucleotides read TGTGCCAGTAGTAACCCCATTTGGGCAGGATCTAACTATGGCTACACCTTC. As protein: CASSNPIWAGSNYGYTF.